The 8 T cell receptor beta chains reported below all come from one sample, sequenced in a study of control samples from healthy donors and cancer patients (TCRdb year 2020). The library was produced with the immunoSEQ multiplex PCR assay. Sourced from immuneACCESS, this table was stored by TCRdb with only in-frame sequences that have V and J called. A share of the clones is absent; for the studies checked, an unresolved V gene accounts for under half, and the remainder has no known explanation. The sample yields around 81,000 clones; approximately 93% were counted once. The ten most abundant clones make up approximately 1.5% of the sample. Specimen: blood. These receptor sequences come from a woman aged 25 to 39 in good health.

V gene TRBV19 combines with J gene TRBJ1-1; D unclear. V was trimmed by 0 bases and J by 1 base, leaving 18 bases between them. Germline assignment: CDR1 LNHDA and CDR2 SQIVND (reference sequence). This CDR3 comprises 18 residues. Here the CDR3 DNA reads TGTGCCAGTAGTATAGAATCCAGAAGGGATGGACGGAACACTGAAGCTTTCTTT. The encoded protein is CASSIESRRDGRNTEAFF.

V gene TRBV5-1 combines with J gene TRBJ1-3; weak D call: TRBD1 (5 bases). Germline CDR1 is SGHRS and CDR2 is YFSETQ. The CDR3 runs 14 residues. V was pared by 4 bases and J by 2 bases, with 10 bases between. CDR3 amino acids: CASSNQGPGNTIYF. CDR3 DNA sequence: TGCGCCAGCAGCAACCAGGGACCTGGAAACACCATATATTTT.

The V call is TRBV29-1, the J call TRBJ2-7; D ambiguous. This CDR3 has 13 residues. Per germline, CDR1 SQVTM and CDR2 ANQGSEA. V lost 1 base, J lost 2 bases, and 9 bases lay in between. CDR3 protein: CSVEGHDTYEQYF. In nucleotides, the CDR3 is TGCAGCGTTGAAGGACACGATACCTACGAGCAGTACTTC.

V and J are TRBV28 and TRBJ1-5, with D unresolved. CDR1 MDHEN and CDR2 SYDVKM come from the germline V gene. V gave up 3 bases and J gave up 7 bases, with 10 bases separating them. CDR3 length: 13 residues. The CDR3 reads CASSFSDFQPQHF. In DNA, the CDR3 is TGTGCCAGCAGTTTCTCCGATTTCCAGCCCCAGCATTTT.

The chain employs TRBV14 and TRBJ2-3; D is ambiguous. The CDR3 sequence is 18 residues long. Trimming took 1 base from V and 1 from J, leaving 18 bases between them. Germline values: CDR1 SGHDN, CDR2 FVKESK. CDR3 nucleotide sequence: TGTGCCAGCAGCCAAGGGGATGGGTCTACCTGGGGCACAGATACGCAGTATTTT. Protein product: CASSQGDGSTWGTDTQYF.

In this sample, this clone turned up a few times. This chain uses TRBV5-1 with TRBJ2-5; D might be TRBD1 or TRBD2, each matching 5 bases. Germline assignment: CDR1 SGHRS and CDR2 YFSETQ. V dropped 4 bases and J dropped 1 base, with 17 bases sitting between them. The CDR3 contains 16 residues. CDR3 in DNA: TGCGCCAGCAGCCCGATGAGGGGACCATCCCAAGAGACCCAGTACTTC. Translating gives CASSPMRGPSQETQYF.

The CDR3 region is CSVLGFGGNTIYF. The DNA for the CDR3 is TGCAGCGTTTTGGGTTTTGGTGGAAACACCATATATTTT. The chain carries TRBV29-1 and TRBJ1-3; D gene unclear. CDR3 length: 13 amino acids. With 5 bases removed from V and 3 bases from J, the gap between germline ends came to 11 bases. Germline V CDR1 and CDR2: SQVTM, ANQGSEA.

The chain is built from TRBV4-1 and TRBJ1-6; D remains ambiguous. V lost 4 bases and J 7 bases, leaving 17 bases between the germline ends. This CDR3 region has 16 residues. Germline V gives CDR1 MGHRA, CDR2 YSYEKL. The CDR3 protein is CASSPLPIPRNSPLHF. The CDR3 DNA reads as TGCGCCAGCAGCCCTCTCCCTATCCCTCGGAATTCACCCCTCCACTTT.